The 14 T cell receptor beta chains given below trace back to one sample, sequenced in a study of blood T cell repertoires in COVID-19. Sequenced by immunoSEQ multiplex PCR; TCRdb stores in-frame clones only, minus some. The data contain around 380,000 clones, 70% to 85% of them seen just once; the ten biggest clones take up around 1.1%. What was sequenced was peripheral blood. The source of these receptors is a human donor with acute or convalescent COVID-19. The donor label of this sample is uncertain.

This rearrangement joins TRBV30 to TRBJ2-6; 7 positions agree with TRBD1. The CDR3 sequence is 15 residues long. CDR1 and CDR2 (germline): GTSNPN, SVGIG (reference sequence). V was pared by 3 bases and J by 1 base, with 3 bases of the junction left unmatched. CDR3 region: CAWRQGQSGANVLTF. The CDR3 DNA sequence: TGTGCCTGGAGACAGGGACAGTCTGGGGCCAACGTCCTGACTTTC.

The CDR3 reads CASSLAGTERGAQYF. CDR3 nucleotide sequence: TGCGCCAGCAGCTTGGCCGGGACGGAACGCGGGGCCCAGTACTTC. V usage is TRBV5-1 and J usage is TRBJ2-5; tentative D call: TRBD2 (6 bases). Trimming removed 0 bases from V and 9 bases from J, with 18 bases in between. The CDR3 is made up of 15 amino acids. Germline CDR1 SGHRS, CDR2 YFSETQ. Drawing the rest from reference TRBV5-1 and TRBJ2-5, the complete variable domain is KAGVTQTPRYLIKTRGQQVTLSCSPISGHRSVSWYQQTPGQGLQFLFEYFSETQRNKGNFPGRFSGRQFSNSRSEMNVSTLELGDSALYLCASSLAGTERGAQYFGPGTRLLVL.

The chain carries TRBV28 and TRBJ2-7, with D tentatively TRBD2 (6 bases). There are 15 residues in the CDR3. Germline V CDR1 and CDR2: MDHEN, SYDVKM. Trimming left V 6 bases short and J 0 bases short, with 15 bases between. In DNA form, the CDR3 reads TGTGCCAGCAGGGCGGGACGCTATAGCTCCTACGAGCAGTACTTC. The encoded protein is CASRAGRYSSYEQYF. Together with reference TRBV28 and TRBJ2-7, the CDR3 gives the full variable domain: DVKVTQSSRYLVKRTGEKVFLECVQDMDHENMFWYRQDPGLGLRLIYFSYDVKMKEKGDIPEGYSVSREKKERFSLILESASTNQTSMYLCASRAGRYSSYEQYFGPGTRLTVT.

The gene calls are TRBV6-5 and TRBJ2-7, with D perhaps matching TRBD2 (6 bases). CDR1 is MNHEY and CDR2 is SVGAGI in the germline V gene. The CDR3 contains 12 residues. V gave up 7 bases and J gave up 4 bases, with 11 bases separating them. The CDR3 region has the DNA TGTGCCAGCATTTTAGGGAGGTACGAGCAGTACTTC. It is translated as CASILGRYEQYF.

V is TRBV28 and J is TRBJ1-2; a weak D match, TRBD1 (5 bases). The V gene lost 5 bases and the J gene lost 3 bases, with 13 bases spanning the gap. There are 14 residues in the CDR3. Germline V gene data show CDR1 as MDHEN and CDR2 as SYDVKM. The CDR3, as DNA: TGTGCCAGCAGTCCTCAGGGAGGGGACTATGGCTACACCTTC. The encoded protein is CASSPQGGDYGYTF.

This chain uses TRBV11-3 with TRBJ2-7, with D possibly being TRBD2 (5 bases). This CDR3 spans 12 amino acids. With 5 bases removed from V and 8 bases from J, the gap between germline ends came to 13 bases. Germline CDR1 and CDR2: SGHNT and YENEEA. The CDR3 here is CASSLSTGKQYF. For the CDR3, the DNA is TGTGCCAGCAGCCTTTCGACCGGGAAGCAGTACTTC.

This clone appeared many times. V is TRBV27 and J is TRBJ2-7; TRBD2 matches at 7 bases. CDR1 and CDR2 from the germline V gene are MNHEY and SMNVEV (reference sequence). V gave up 2 bases and J gave up 5 bases; unmatched junction bases: 6. The CDR3 is made up of 14 amino acids. The CDR3 coding sequence is TGTGCCAGCAGTTTAGCGGGAGAAGACGACGAGCAGTACTTC. Translating gives CASSLAGEDDEQYF.

This rearrangement joins TRBV5-1 to TRBJ1-1; D might be TRBD1 (5 bases). The CDR3 spans 14 residues. CDR1 and CDR2 from the germline V gene are SGHRS and YFSETQ. V lost 6 bases, J lost 0 bases, and 12 bases lay in between. The DNA for the CDR3 is TGCGCCAGCACCTGGGGGGTTGTGAACACTGAAGCTTTCTTT. The encoded protein is CASTWGVVNTEAFF.

This clone appeared a single time. V is TRBV6-5 and J is TRBJ2-1; 8 positions match TRBD1. V trimming: 6 bases; J trimming: 7 bases; junction bases outside the gene matches: 8. Germline-derived CDR1 and CDR2 are MNHEY and SVGAGI. The CDR3 is 14 residues long. As DNA, the CDR3 is TGTGCCAGCAGCCGAAAGACAGGGGTGAATGAGCAGTTCTTC. Its protein product is CASSRKTGVNEQFF.

The chain combines TRBV7-9 with TRBJ2-1; 14 bases align to TRBD2. CDR3 length equals 16 residues. The V gene's germline CDR1 is SEHNR and CDR2 FQNEAQ (reference sequence). V trimming: 5 bases; J trimming: 8 bases; junction bases outside the gene matches: 8. DNA for the CDR3: TGTGCCAGCAGCCGGGAGACTAGCGGGAGGGTCTATGAGCAGTTCTTC. The encoded protein is CASSRETSGRVYEQFF.

The rearrangement links TRBV28 to TRBJ1-2; D call uncertain. The germline V and J ends were trimmed by 6 bases and 8 bases, with 16 bases remaining between them. The germline CDR1 and CDR2 sequences are MDHEN and SYDVKM. The CDR3 has 13 amino acids. In DNA, the CDR3 is TGTGCCAGCAGGATTGGAGGGCTGGGGGGCTACACCTTC. Amino acid sequence: CASRIGGLGGYTF.

The sample holds a few counts of this clone. The V and J genes are TRBV5-5 and TRBJ2-1; D is possibly TRBD1 (5 bases). Trimming shortened V by 0 bases and J by 4 bases, and 11 bases separated the two germline ends. The CDR3 has 15 residues. Looked up from germline, CDR1 is SGHKS and CDR2 is YYEKEE (reference sequence). The CDR3 region has the DNA TGTGCCAGCAGCTTGGGTGGACAACGGTACAATGAGCAGTTCTTC. Encoded protein: CASSLGGQRYNEQFF.

The V gene is TRBV14, the J gene TRBJ2-5; unclear D gene. The CDR3 runs to 13 residues. The V end lost 1 base, the J end lost 5 bases, and 8 bases lay between the germline ends. Germline V gene lookup returns CDR1 SGHDN and CDR2 FVKESK. CDR3: CASSQAGYETQYF. The CDR3 DNA reads TGTGCCAGCAGCCAAGCAGGATATGAGACCCAGTACTTC. Supplemented by reference TRBV14 and TRBJ2-5, the full variable domain reads EAGVTQFPSHSVIEKGQTVTLRCDPISGHDNLYWYRRVMGKEIKFLLHFVKESKQDESGMPNNRFLAERTGGTYSTLKVQPAELEDSGVYFCASSQAGYETQYFGPGTRLLVL.

CDR3 protein: CASSYGGVTGNYGYTF. In nucleotides, the CDR3 is TGTGCCAGCAGTTACGGAGGGGTAACTGGTAACTATGGCTACACCTTC. J is TRBJ1-2 and V is TRBV6-2 or TRBV6-3; D perhaps matches TRBD1 (5 bases). The length of the CDR3 is 16 residues. V shed 2 bases and J shed 1 base, with 14 bases lying between them. The germline gives CDR1 MNHEY, CDR2 SVGEGT.